This T cell receptor (beta chain) was captured by sequencing in a study of T cells in Graves' hyperthyroidism and ophthalmopathy. Study-level findings and limits: In validation, the model predicted ophthalmopathy. These predictions came a median approximately 6.5 months before onset. Expanded thyroid clonotypes (above 0.001) were mostly also found in blood.

The cohort's ophthalmopathy patients, a group with duration under 3 months, had a Clinical Activity Score of at least 3 and a NOSPECS grade of at least 4. The diagnoses drew upon clinical symptoms, serum thyroxine and TRAb, thyroid ultrasound and orbital computed tomography. This clonotype has ten or more counts. The antigen is unknown. Amplified TCR beta CDR3 regions came from RNA transcripts. Primed by the HTBI set, a first-round RT-PCR was run on the TCR CDR3. TCRdb redid the calling of the multiplex PCR reads with MiXCR, one entry per CDR3 protein. The data contain fewer than 750,000 distinct CDR3 sequences, roughly 15% of them seen just once; the ten biggest clones take up about an eighth. CDR3 size: 17 residues. Trimming took 2 bases from V and 6 from J, leaving 21 bases between them. Per germline, CDR1 MDHEN and CDR2 SYDVKM.

The specimen was blood. The TCR sequence derives from a woman aged 45-65 years with Graves' ophthalmopathy. The rearrangement uses TRBV28 and TRBJ2-3, with D possibly being TRBD2 (6 bases). The CDR3 coding sequence is TGTGCCAGCAGTTTACCCGGCGGGAAGACAAGGTCCGATACGCAGTATTTT. As protein: CASSLPGGKTRSDTQYF.